The 5 T cell receptor beta chains in this list originate from one sample, sequenced in a study of cytomegalovirus exposure and HLA in healthy donors (dated by TCRdb to about 2017). The library was made by the immunoSEQ multiplex PCR assay. The multiplex PCR relied on a mix of 60 forward primers for TCR Vbeta segments and 13 reverse primers for TCR Jbeta segments. This immuneACCESS table, as held by TCRdb, lists in-frame sequences with V and J called but not all clones. Of the missing ones, under half trace to an unresolved V gene in checked studies; the others have no known cause. The sample includes 150,000 to 200,000 clones, with around three quarters observed a single time. The ten most abundant clones make up approximately 1.6% of the sample. The sample taken for sequencing was PBMCs. Receptor source: a woman in her thirties in good health and CMV-seronegative.

V gene TRBV5-1 combines with J gene TRBJ2-5; TRBD1 matches at 7 bases. Per germline, CDR1 SGHRS and CDR2 YFSETQ. After removal of 4 bases from V and 1 base from J, the junction contained 7 bases not matched to a gene. The CDR3 spans 15 residues. CDR3 in DNA: TGCGCCAGCAGCCTCACAGGGGACCCCCAAGAGACCCAGTACTTC. This codes for CASSLTGDPQETQYF.

The chain recombines TRBV13 with TRBJ2-1, with a possible D match to TRBD1 (6 bases). The germline CDR1 and CDR2 sequences are PRHDT and FYEKMQ (reference sequence). V dropped 4 bases and J dropped 6 bases, with 19 bases sitting between them. The CDR3 sequence is 16 residues long. The CDR3 loop reads CASSSDRQSGFNEQFF. CDR3 coding DNA: TGTGCCAGCAGCTCGGACAGACAAAGCGGTTTCAATGAGCAGTTCTTC. The variable domain in full, completed from reference TRBV13 and TRBJ2-1, reads AAGVIQSPRHLIKEKRETATLKCYPIPRHDTVYWYQQGPGQDPQFLISFYEKMQSDKGSIPDRFSAQQFSDYHSELNMSSLELGDSALYFCASSSDRQSGFNEQFFGPGTRLTVL.

The chain has TRBV6-5 and TRBJ2-1; D possibly corresponds to TRBD1 (5 bases). Trimming cost V 3 bases and J 5 bases, with 14 bases left between them. This CDR3 is built from 15 residues. CDR1 is MNHEY, CDR2 SVGAGI, per germline. The DNA of the CDR3 is TGTGCCAGCAGTTATGTCCAGGGATCCCACAATGAGCAGTTCTTC. This gives the protein CASSYVQGSHNEQFF.

The rearrangement links TRBV7-3 to TRBJ2-1; possible D gene TRBD1, 5 bases. The germline V gene has CDR1 SGHTA and CDR2 FQGTGA. Trimming stripped 5 bases from V and 6 bases from J, with 17 bases between. This CDR3 is built from 15 residues. The CDR3 sequence: CASSPDNLHFNEQFF. The CDR3 DNA sequence: TGTGCCAGCAGCCCGGACAACCTTCACTTCAATGAGCAGTTCTTC.

The V gene is TRBV21-1, the J gene TRBJ1-1. TRBV21-1 counts as a pseudogene. CDR3 length: 16 residues. This CDR3 is CASSKARAAGNTEAFF. DNA for the CDR3: TGTGCCAGCAGCAAAGCGAGGGCAGCAGGGAACACTGAAGCTTTCTTT.